Each of the 7 T cell receptor beta chains below was sequenced from the same sample in a study of blood T cell repertoires in COVID-19. TCRdb's copy holds only in-frame clones and misses some; the assay was immunoSEQ multiplex PCR. The repertoire holds some 99,000 clones, with over 70% as singletons. The specimen was peripheral blood. The receptor set was obtained from an elderly woman with acute or convalescent COVID-19.

The CDR3 here is CSVEDPGEGYTF. The CDR3 nucleotides are TGCAGCGTTGAAGACCCAGGGGAAGGCTACACCTTC. The chain has TRBV29-1 and TRBJ1-2; a possible D gene is TRBD1 (6 bases). In germline, CDR1 is SQVTM, CDR2 ANQGSEA. The CDR3 consists of 12 residues. The V end lost 0 bases, the J end lost 8 bases, and 10 bases lay between the germline ends.

J is TRBJ1-2 and V is TRBV27; D possibly corresponds to TRBD1 (5 bases). V shed 1 base and J shed 7 bases, with 16 bases lying between them. This CDR3 region has 15 residues. Germline V lookup: CDR1 MNHEY, CDR2 SMNVEV (reference sequence). The CDR3 is CASSLFYGGKGGYTF. CDR3 in DNA: TGTGCCAGCAGTTTATTTTATGGGGGGAAGGGTGGCTACACCTTC.

The rearrangement links TRBV28 to TRBJ1-4; D perhaps matches TRBD1 (5 bases). Germline V lookup: CDR1 MDHEN, CDR2 SYDVKM. This CDR3 is built from 15 residues. The V end lost 4 bases, the J end lost 8 bases, and 17 bases lay between the germline ends. The chain's CDR3 is CASSSPTTPGEKLFF. CDR3 nucleotides: TGTGCCAGCAGTTCCCCGACAACTCCAGGGGAAAAACTGTTTTTT. The whole variable domain, filled in from reference TRBV28 and TRBJ1-4, reads DVKVTQSSRYLVKRTGEKVFLECVQDMDHENMFWYRQDPGLGLRLIYFSYDVKMKEKGDIPEGYSVSREKKERFSLILESASTNQTSMYLCASSSPTTPGEKLFFGSGTQLSVL.

The CDR3 is CASSLRREHSYNEQFF. CDR3 nucleotide sequence: TGTGCCAGCAGCTTGCGCCGGGAACACTCCTACAATGAGCAGTTCTTC. The J gene is TRBJ2-1, the V gene TRBV5-4; possible D gene TRBD2, 5 bases. CDR3 length: 16 amino acids. Trimming removed 1 base at V and 0 bases at J, with 11 bases between. Germline-derived CDR1 and CDR2 are SGHNT and YYREEE (reference sequence).

This clone was recorded many times. This chain links TRBV2 with TRBJ1-3; 8 bases are a match to TRBD1. The V gene end was trimmed by 5 bases and the J gene end by 10 bases; junction bases not matched to a gene: 7. The CDR3 is 13 amino acids. Germline values: CDR1 SNHLY, CDR2 FYNNEI. The CDR3 DNA reads as TGTGCCAGCAGTCCTGACAGGGGTAGTACCATATATTTT. It encodes CASSPDRGSTIYF.

The V gene is TRBV30, the J gene TRBJ2-7; 11 nucleotides align to TRBD2. The CDR3 runs 19 residues. Germline V gene data show CDR1 as GTSNPN and CDR2 as SVGIG (reference sequence). J gave up 0 bases and V 8 bases, and 21 bases lay outside the gene matches. CDR3: CAGERTFSGGVTYSYEQYV. CDR3 nucleotides: TGTGCCGGAGAACGAACCTTTAGCGGGGGGGTTACCTACTCCTACGAGCAGTACGTC.

CDR3 amino acids: CAWSRDGGGTDTQYF. CDR3 nucleotide sequence: TGTGCCTGGAGTCGTGATGGCGGGGGTACAGATACGCAGTATTTT. The gene calls are TRBV30 and TRBJ2-3; 7 bases align to TRBD2. CDR1 is GTSNPN and CDR2 is SVGIG in the germline V gene (reference sequence). The CDR3 extends over 15 amino acids. V dropped 2 bases and J dropped 3; count of bases not matched to a gene: 8.